Below are 10 T cell receptor beta chains sequenced from a single sample in a study of blood T cells in healthy people across ages. A second PCR of roughly 7 to 11 cycles used a sample-barcoded 5' primer and a J-beta primer mix. TCRdb reprocessed the 5' RACE reads with MiXCR, giving one entry per CDR3 protein. Among 870,000 or so distinct CDR3 sequences listed, around 28% were seen once. The sequencing input was blood. These receptors were obtained from a woman of 80 years or more in good health.

This clonotype was counted once. A much larger clonotype is one base distant, so this may be a read error. The rearrangement links TRBV9 to TRBJ2-7; D might be TRBD1 or TRBD2, each matching 5 bases. CDR1 and CDR2 from the germline V gene are SGDLS and YYNGEE. The CDR3 extends over 14 amino acids. The CDR3 coding sequence is TGTGCCAACAGCGTAGATGAGGGACCCTACGAGCAGTACTTC. Protein product: CANSVDEGPYEQYF.

In the case of this clonotype: Here the CDR3 omits its conserved ending phenylalanine or tryptophan, so a read error is the likely source. The chain is built from TRBV5-1 and TRBJ2-3; TRBD1 matches at 7 bases. There are 13 residues in the CDR3. Germline values: CDR1 SGHRS, CDR2 YFSETQ. V gave up 5 bases and J gave up 2 bases; unmatched junction bases: 2. The chain's CDR3 is CASREGATDTQYL. CDR3 DNA: TGCGCCAGCAGAGAGGGGGCCACAGATACGCAGTATTTG.

This clonotype was detected many times. The chain employs TRBV20-1 and TRBJ2-7; perhaps TRBD2 as D (5 bases). From germline, CDR1 is DFQATT and CDR2 SNEGSKA (reference sequence). The CDR3 sequence is 13 residues long. Deletions cut 1 base from V and 3 bases from J, with 10 bases between. This CDR3 reads CSARGGSSYEQYF. CDR3 sequence (DNA): TGCAGTGCTAGAGGAGGGTCCAGCTACGAGCAGTACTTC.

A remark on this clonotype: Germline and junction disagree at one end, which may indicate a read error. The CDR3 sequence is CASGLAPGGGWETQFF. CDR3 coding DNA: TGTGCCAGCGGCTTAGCCCCGGGAGGAGGGTGGGAGACCCAGTTCTTC. This sequence joins TRBV7-8 and TRBJ2-1; 7 positions match TRBD2. The CDR3 is made up of 16 amino acids. CDR1 SGHVS and CDR2 FQNEAQ come from the germline V gene. Together with reference TRBV7-8 and TRBJ2-1, the CDR3 gives the full variable domain: GAGVSQSPRYKVAKRGQDVALRCDPISGHVSLFWYQQALGQGPEFLTYFQNEAQLDKSGLPSDRFFAERPEGSVSTLKIQRTQQEDSAVYLCASGLAPGGGWETQFFGPGTRLTVL.

This clonotype was seen ten or more times. The rearrangement uses TRBV20-1 and TRBJ2-5; TRBD1 matches at 11 bases. CDR3 length equals 15 residues. With 2 bases clipped from V and 5 bases from J, the junction kept 7 bases outside the gene matches. Germline V gene sequence: CDR1 DFQATT, CDR2 SNEGSKA (reference sequence). CDR3 protein: CSARHGQGAVETQYF. The CDR3 nucleotides read TGCAGTGCTAGACATGGACAGGGGGCTGTGGAGACCCAGTACTTC.

This clonotype was seen at least ten times. The V call is TRBV20-1, the J call TRBJ1-2, with D perhaps matching TRBD1 (5 bases). V was trimmed by 5 bases and J by 7 bases, leaving 23 bases between them. In germline, CDR1 is DFQATT, CDR2 SNEGSKA (reference sequence). This CDR3 is built from 15 residues. The CDR3 DNA reads TGCAGTGCTGTGGGGATTGGGTCTCTTGGGGCTGGCTACACCTTC. Translated: CSAVGIGSLGAGYTF.

Turning to this clonotype: This may stem from a read error, because a much larger clone lies one nucleotide away. The chain is built from TRBV20-1 and TRBJ2-5; a possible D gene is TRBD2 (7 bases). The end of the DNA fits TRBJ2-7 better, so the J call may be wrong. This CDR3 region has 16 residues. Germline values: CDR1 DFQATT, CDR2 SNEGSKA (reference sequence). CDR3 protein: CGARGGHRVTGYEQYF. The CDR3 bases are TGCGGTGCTAGGGGGGGCCACAGGGTTACGGGCTACGAGCAGTACTTC.

The CDR3 sequence is CASSPNRGQEQPQHF. DNA of the CDR3: TGTGCCAGCAGTCCTAACAGGGGGCAGGAGCAGCCCCAGCATTTT. J is TRBJ1-5 and V is TRBV12-3 or TRBV12-4, with TRBD1 identical over 9 bases. The CDR3 has 15 residues. With V trimmed by 5 bases and J by 7 bases, 9 bases remained unmatched.

This clonotype was detected ten times or more. The chain joins TRBV6-1 to TRBJ2-7, with 9 nucleotides matching TRBD1. Germline CDR1 reads MNHNS; CDR2 reads SASEGT. The CDR3 has 13 residues. V gave up 4 bases and J gave up 6 bases; unmatched junction bases: 4. The DNA for the CDR3 is TGTGCCAGCAGTGCTCGGACAGGGGTCGAGCAGTACTTC. Protein product: CASSARTGVEQYF.

This clonotype was observed a handful of times. The genes are TRBV24-1 and TRBJ2-1; TRBD2 aligns across 15 bases. Germline V gives CDR1 KGHDR, CDR2 SFDVKD. The CDR3 totals 19 residues. The J segment lost 4 bases and the V segment lost 4 bases, leaving 10 bases of the junction unmatched. The CDR3: CATSDPGLAGGRGYNEQFF. CDR3 nucleotides: TGTGCCACCAGTGACCCTGGACTAGCGGGGGGGCGCGGTTACAATGAGCAGTTCTTC.